Listed below are T cell receptor beta chains from one sample, sequenced in a study of OX40 agonist ivuxolimab in advanced cancers. The assay was immunoSEQ multiplex PCR, and TCRdb's table has in-frame clones only and misses some. Of 65,000 to 85,000 clones listed, around 85% were seen once; the top ten hold roughly 0.89%. The material sequenced was CD4+ or CD8+ T cells sorted from blood, taken in a trial of the OX40 agonist ivuxolimab. These receptors came from an adult with an advanced solid tumor such as melanoma, head and neck, liver or kidney cancer. The CDR3 runs from the conserved cysteine through the conserved F or W. The D gene is left open where the match is weak. Clone size is given for some rows only: seen once, a few or many times, or a class if the clone is expanded.

size	J	D	V	DNA	CDR3
few	TRBJ2-1	TRBD1	TRBV29-1	TGCAGCGTTGTGAGCGGACGGGACAGGGGAACGGATGAGCAGTTCTTC	CSVVSGRDRGTDEQFF
-	TRBJ1-5	-	TRBV10-1	TGCGCCAGCAGTCGGAACAGTGGCTTTGATAGCAATCAGCCCCAGCATTTT	CASSRNSGFDSNQPQHF
once	TRBJ1-5	TRBD1	TRBV7-3	TGTGCCTCTAGAGGGGACAGGCTAGGGGAGAGCAATCAGCCCCAGCATTTT	CASRGDRLGESNQPQHF
once	TRBJ2-1	-	TRBV7-3	TGTGCCAGCAGCTCCCAACACGGGGATGAGCAGTTCTTC	CASSSQHGDEQFF
-	TRBJ2-7	TRBD2	TRBV11-2	TGTGCCAGCAGATCAGCGGGGGGCGGCTACGAGCAGTACTTC	CASRSAGGGYEQYF
few	TRBJ1-1	-	TRBV6-5	TGTGCCAGCAGTTACTCTTCCCTGTCGGGGAACACTGAAGCTTTCTTT	CASSYSSLSGNTEAFF
few	TRBJ2-7	-	TRBV7-8	TGTGCCAGCAGCTTAGGTCGGGTCTCCTACGAGCAGTACTTC	CASSLGRVSYEQYF
once	TRBJ1-5	-	TRBV6-6	TGTGCCAGCAGTTACGCGGGGGTAGGTCAGCCCCAGCATTTT	CASSYAGVGQPQHF
few	TRBJ1-2	-	TRBV5-4	TGTGCCAGCAGCAACGCCAACAGGGTCTCGGGCTACACCTTC	CASSNANRVSGYTF
-	TRBJ1-2	-	TRBV10-1	TGCGCCAGCAGTGAGCCGGGGGGGGAGATGTGCTATGGCTACACCTTC	CASSEPGGEMCYGYTF
-	TRBJ2-1	-	TRBV27	TGTGCCAGCAGCGAAACTAGCCTATACAATGAGCAGTTCTTC	CASSETSLYNEQFF
-	TRBJ2-3	-	TRBV11-2	TGTGCCAGCAGCTTAGACAGGGGGGCAGATACGCAGTATTTT	CASSLDRGADTQYF
few	TRBJ1-6	-	TRBV5-4	TGTGCCAGCAGCTTGGAGGGGCAGGGGAATTCACCCCTCCACTTT	CASSLEGQGNSPLHF
few	TRBJ1-1	-	TRBV18	TGTGCCAGCTCAGTGACAGAGCTTAACACTGAAGCTTTCTTT	CASSVTELNTEAFF
few	TRBJ1-6	-	TRBV2	TGTGCCAGCAGTGAACGGCAGGGGAATTCACCCCTCCACTTT	CASSERQGNSPLHF
-	TRBJ1-4	TRBD1	TRBV6-5	TGTGCCAGCAGTTACGGAGACAGGGAGAATGAAAAACTGTTTTTT	CASSYGDRENEKLFF
-	TRBJ2-3	TRBD2	TRBV28	TGTGCCTCGGGGGGGATCGGCACAGATACGCAGTATTTT	CASGGIGTDTQYF
-	TRBJ2-7	-	TRBV7-2	TGTGCCAGCAGCTTCCGGGACTCCTACGCTAGTCCCTACGAGCAGTACTTC	CASSFRDSYASPYEQYF
-	TRBJ1-2	TRBD1	TRBV7-9	TGTGCCAGCAACCTGGGACAGGGGCCAAACTATGGCTACACCTTC	CASNLGQGPNYGYTF
-	TRBJ2-7	-	TRBV5-6	TGTGCCAGCAGCTTGGCAGGGCAGACCTACGAGCAGTACTTC	CASSLAGQTYEQYF
-	TRBJ1-5	TRBD1	TRBV7-2	TGTGCCAGTGGGACAGGGGGCACTTATCAGCCCCAGCATTTT	CASGTGGTYQPQHF
-	TRBJ2-1	-	TRBV12-5	TGTGCTAGTGGTTTGATTCCGGGCAATGAGCAGTTCTTC	CASGLIPGNEQFF
-	TRBJ1-2	-	TRBV28	TGTGCCAGCAGTTTCCGGGCCTCGGGCTACACCTTC	CASSFRASGYTF
-	TRBJ2-1	TRBD2	TRBV30	TGTGCCGGAACCTGGACTAGCGAAAACTACAATGAGCAGTTCTTC	CAGTWTSENYNEQFF
-	TRBJ1-2	-	TRBV30	TGTGCCTGGAGTAGGGACCGACCTAACTATGGCTACACCTTC	CAWSRDRPNYGYTF
-	TRBJ1-5	-	TRBV7-2	TGTGCCAGCAGCTTAGCGTCGTTCAGGACCAATCAGCCCCAGCATTTT	CASSLASFRTNQPQHF
-	TRBJ1-6	-	TRBV5-1	TGCGCCAGCAGCTTGCGGGGGGGAAATAATTCACCCCTCCACTTT	CASSLRGGNNSPLHF
-	TRBJ2-2	-	TRBV4-3	TGCGCCAGCAGCCAAGTTCCCGCCACCGGGGAGCTGTTTTTT	CASSQVPATGELFF
-	TRBJ2-3	-	TRBV11-3	TGTGCCAGCAGCTTAGGCGCGGGGCCAGATACGCAGTATTTT	CASSLGAGPDTQYF
-	TRBJ2-1	-	TRBV7-9	TGTGCCAGCAGCCTTAGGGGATATAGCGATGAGCAGTTCTTC	CASSLRGYSDEQFF
-	TRBJ2-1	-	TRBV5-4	TGTGCCAGCAGCTCGACTATCTCGAAGAACAATGAGCAGTTCTTC	CASSSTISKNNEQFF
-	TRBJ1-1	-	TRBV2	TGTGCCAGCAGTGAAGCGACGAAGCGGACTGAAGCTTTCTTT	CASSEATKRTEAFF
-	TRBJ1-5	TRBD1	TRBV28	TGTGCCAGCAGTTTTCCCGGACAGGCTGACCATCAGCCCCAGCATTTT	CASSFPGQADHQPQHF
-	TRBJ1-1	-	TRBV2	TGTGCCAGCAGTGAGGAGGCATACACTGAAGCTTTCTTT	CASSEEAYTEAFF
-	TRBJ1-4	-	TRBV10-3	TGTGCCATCAGTGAGCTGGGGGCCGGTGAAAAACTGTTTTTT	CAISELGAGEKLFF
once	TRBJ2-7	-	TRBV5-1	TGCGCCAGCAGCTTGGCAGGCGTTCAGAACGAGCAGTACTTC	CASSLAGVQNEQYF
-	TRBJ2-7	TRBD2	TRBV6-6	TGTGCCAGCAGTTACACTAGCGGGAGCTACGAGCAGTACTTC	CASSYTSGSYEQYF
-	TRBJ1-5	-	TRBV5-6	TGTGCCAGCAGCTACCATACAGGGAAATATAGCAATCAGCCCCAGCATTTT	CASSYHTGKYSNQPQHF
-	TRBJ1-2	-	TRBV19	TGTGCCAGTAGTATCCTGAGCCCCCTTAACTATGGCTACACCTTC	CASSILSPLNYGYTF
-	TRBJ1-5	-	TRBV19	TGTGCCAGTAGCTTGACCGGGTTCTTCCCGGGGATAGAGCCCCAGCATTTT	CASSLTGFFPGIEPQHF
-	TRBJ2-3	TRBD2	TRBV7-8	TGTGCCAGCAGCTTAGCTAGCGGGGAGGTAACGCAGTATTTT	CASSLASGEVTQYF
-	TRBJ2-7	-	TRBV21-1	TGTGCCAGCAGCCGATCTCTAGAGGCGGGAGGTTCCTACGAGCAGTACTTC	CASSRSLEAGGSYEQYF
-	TRBJ1-1	-	TRBV7-8	TGTGCCAGCAGCTTAGGGGGACTGAGTATGAACACTGAAGCTTTCTTT	CASSLGGLSMNTEAFF
-	TRBJ2-7	-	TRBV6-5	TGTGCCAGCAGTTACTCGAGACTTAACGGCGAGCAGTACTTC	CASSYSRLNGEQYF
-	TRBJ2-5	TRBD1	TRBV7-2	TGTGCCAGCAGCATGGGACAGGGCGGGGAGACCCAGTACTTC	CASSMGQGGETQYF
-	TRBJ2-4	-	TRBV28	TGTGCCAGCAGTCTGGGTGAAAACATTCAGTACTTC	CASSLGENIQYF
-	TRBJ1-2	TRBD1	TRBV15	TGTGCCACCAGCAGAGATCGGCGAGAGGGGGCGAGCTACACCTTC	CATSRDRREGASYTF
-	TRBJ2-4	-	TRBV2	TGTGCCAGCACAGTGGGGAACATTCAGTACTTC	CASTVGNIQYF
-	TRBJ2-7	TRBD2	TRBV19	TGTGCCAGTAGAGGAGCGGGATGGTTTGACGAGCAGTACTTC	CASRGAGWFDEQYF